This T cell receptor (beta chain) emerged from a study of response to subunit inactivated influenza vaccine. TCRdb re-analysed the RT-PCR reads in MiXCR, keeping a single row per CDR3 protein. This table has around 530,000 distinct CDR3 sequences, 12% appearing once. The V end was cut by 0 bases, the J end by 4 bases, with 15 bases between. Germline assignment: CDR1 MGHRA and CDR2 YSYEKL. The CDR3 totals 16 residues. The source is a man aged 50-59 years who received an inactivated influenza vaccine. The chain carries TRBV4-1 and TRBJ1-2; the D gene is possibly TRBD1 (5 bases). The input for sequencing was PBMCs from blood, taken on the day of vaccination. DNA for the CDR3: TGCGCCAGCAGCCAAGATCGGGGCCCTTCCCCCTATGGCTACACCTTC. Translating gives CASSQDRGPSPYGYTF.